Included here is one T cell receptor (beta chain) sequence, with context. The antigen is undetermined. The data are from a study of PD-1 blockade in classical Hodgkin lymphoma. Study-level results: Lower baseline TCR diversity marked trial partial responders and progressors. At C4D1, TCR diversity had climbed significantly for CD4+ cells, though not for CD8+ cells.

No patient escaped relapse after autologous stem cell transplantation, and brentuximab vedotin exposure varied. TCRdb's table, derived via immunoSEQ multiplex PCR, lists solely in-frame clones and lacks some. The sample records about 150,000 clones, under 85% being singletons. J gave up 5 bases and V 4 bases, and 17 bases lay outside the gene matches. The CDR3 is 17 residues long. Per the germline V gene, CDR1 is SGHRS and CDR2 is YFSETQ. This chain connects TRBV5-1 to TRBJ2-7, with 8 nucleotides matching TRBD1. Sequenced here: peripheral blood mononuclear cells (PBMCs), sampled before the second cycle of nivolumab. The origin of this receptor is a human donor with classical Hodgkin lymphoma. CDR3 residues: CASSLGGFDRGRDEQYF. The CDR3 DNA reads TGCGCCAGCAGCCTTGGAGGATTTGACAGGGGTAGGGACGAGCAGTACTTC.